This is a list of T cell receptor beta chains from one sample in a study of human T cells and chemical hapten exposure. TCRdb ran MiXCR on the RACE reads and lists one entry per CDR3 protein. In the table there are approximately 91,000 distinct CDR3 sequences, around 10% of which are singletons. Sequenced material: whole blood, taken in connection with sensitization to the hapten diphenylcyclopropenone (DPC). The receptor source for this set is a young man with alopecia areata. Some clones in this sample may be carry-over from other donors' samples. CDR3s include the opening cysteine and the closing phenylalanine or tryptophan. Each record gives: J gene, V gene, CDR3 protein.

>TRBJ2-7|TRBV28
CASSQGQHYEQYF
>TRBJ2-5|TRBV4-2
CASRATEIEETQYF
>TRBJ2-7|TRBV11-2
CASSLVTSYEQYF
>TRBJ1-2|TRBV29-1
CSMMDRVYDGYTF
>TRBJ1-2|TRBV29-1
CSVSGQGYGYTF
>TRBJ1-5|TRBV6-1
CASSEDPGSYQPQHF
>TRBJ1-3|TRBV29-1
CSVGLGNTIYF
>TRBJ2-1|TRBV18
CASSPQETGLNNEQFF
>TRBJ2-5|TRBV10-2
CASSEPGLQETQYF
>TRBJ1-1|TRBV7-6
CASSFRQGGTEAFF
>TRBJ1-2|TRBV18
CASSPTSGDKGGYTF
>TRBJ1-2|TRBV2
CASSFGQGGGYTF
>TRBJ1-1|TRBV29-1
CSVAQGSMNTEAFF
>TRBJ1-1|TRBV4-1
CASSQWREELSEAFF
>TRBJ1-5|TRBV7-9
CASSWGQGEPQHF
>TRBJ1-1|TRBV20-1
CSANPPLGASGTEAFF
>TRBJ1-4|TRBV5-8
CASSLEGRSNEKLFF
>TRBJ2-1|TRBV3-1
CASSQRLIYGQGLNEQFF
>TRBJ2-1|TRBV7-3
CASSFWDSGANEQFF
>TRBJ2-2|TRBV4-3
CASSRDTQRGGTGELFF
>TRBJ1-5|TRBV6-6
CASSSTGMSKQPQHF
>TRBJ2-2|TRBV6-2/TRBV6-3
CASSVGGANTGELFF
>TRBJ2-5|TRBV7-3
CASSPVIEETQYF
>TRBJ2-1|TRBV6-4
CASSREGATSYNEQFF
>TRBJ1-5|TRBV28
CASSSSYMDHF
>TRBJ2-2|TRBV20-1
CSAMVAGTTGELFF
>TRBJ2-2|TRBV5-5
CASSLAKQGSTGELFF
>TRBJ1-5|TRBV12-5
CASGLEGASNQPQHF
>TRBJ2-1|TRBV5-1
CASSFGRRDEQFF
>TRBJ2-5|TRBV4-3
CASSQEGLLKETQYF
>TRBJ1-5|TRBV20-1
CSARGGTGVGQPQHF
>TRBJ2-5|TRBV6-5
CASSYSGGSETQYF
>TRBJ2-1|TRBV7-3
CASSSRAPGQGSYNEQFF
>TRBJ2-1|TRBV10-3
CAIRGDRVPNEQFF
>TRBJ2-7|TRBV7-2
CASSRGVGYEQYF
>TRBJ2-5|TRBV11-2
CASNLDRGLQETQYF
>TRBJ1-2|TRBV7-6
CASSTRVRGGYTF
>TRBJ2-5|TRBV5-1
CASSQGLAGLQETQYF
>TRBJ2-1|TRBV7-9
CASSLASEQKVF
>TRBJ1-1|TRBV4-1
CASRSYPALLNTEAFF
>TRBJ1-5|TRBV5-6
CASSSATGYQPQHF
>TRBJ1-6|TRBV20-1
CSARDPRVTIKLNSPLHF
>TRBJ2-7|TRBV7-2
CASSLIGGRTGSSYEQYF
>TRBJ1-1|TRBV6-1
CASSEGPYRDTEAFF
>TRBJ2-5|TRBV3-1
CASSQEDAVTQYF